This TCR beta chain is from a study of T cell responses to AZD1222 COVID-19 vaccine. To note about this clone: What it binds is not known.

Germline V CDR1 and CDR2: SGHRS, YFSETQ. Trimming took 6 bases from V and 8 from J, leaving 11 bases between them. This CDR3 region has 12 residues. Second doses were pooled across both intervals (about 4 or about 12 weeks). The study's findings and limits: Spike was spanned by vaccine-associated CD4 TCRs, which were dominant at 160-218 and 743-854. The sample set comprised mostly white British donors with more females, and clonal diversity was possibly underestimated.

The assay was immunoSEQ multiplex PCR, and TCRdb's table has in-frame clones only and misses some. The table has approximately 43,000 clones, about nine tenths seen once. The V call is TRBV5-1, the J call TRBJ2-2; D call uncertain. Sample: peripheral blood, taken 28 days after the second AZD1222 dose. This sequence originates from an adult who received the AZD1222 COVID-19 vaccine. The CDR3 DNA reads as TGCGCCAGCATGGAAACAGTGGGGGAGCTGTTTTTT. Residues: CASMETVGELFF.